This TCR beta chain is drawn from a study of blood T cell repertoires in COVID-19. Background on the study: Sources were T cells, B-cell-depleted T cells, or PBMCs; the material itself was cDNA or gDNA.

Comments on this clone: Within the sample, other DNA sequences also encode this same CDR3.

Per the original methods: For nucleated cells, counts were estimated from reference gene primer amplification. TCRdb's table, derived via immunoSEQ multiplex PCR, lists solely in-frame clones and lacks some. That table supplies the V and J calls and clone size; D and trimming were determined from the DNA. The sample yields 450,000 or so clones, 85% to 90% seen once. Enrolment of Seattle patients took place during active infection, and they were followed longitudinally. Trimming cost V 4 bases and J 1 base; bases outside gene matches: 1. This CDR3 has 14 amino acids. Germline V gene lookup returns CDR1 SQVTM and CDR2 ANQGSEA.

The chain combines TRBV29-1 with TRBJ2-2, with 9 bases lining up with TRBD2. Sequenced: peripheral blood. The source of this sequence is a man aged 18 to 29 with COVID-19, enrolled during active disease. Here the CDR3 DNA reads TGCAGCGTTGCGACTAGCGGGAACACCGGGGAGCTGTTTTTT. Translated: CSVATSGNTGELFF.